This TCR beta chain is drawn from a study of metastatic and nonmetastatic thyroid tumors. Original data processing: For papillary thyroid cancer, a distant-metastasis classifier was constructed from CDR3 differences observed across clinicopathological groups. TCRdb re-processed the PCR reads through MiXCR. The V and J calls here are based on TCRdb, not the publication. The top ten clones hold 8.8% of a sample with 90,000 or so clones, around 9.1% of them seen once. Thyroid surgery was performed in patients who had received no treatment beforehand. Ten or more counts support this clone. Sequencing was carried out using blood. This clonotype originated in a female donor with papillary thyroid cancer or a benign thyroid nodule (not recorded which). Some clones in this sample may be carry-over from other donors' samples.

CDR3 amino acids: CASSPRDRRTYEQYF. Written as DNA, the CDR3 is TGTGCCAGCAGCCCGCGGGACAGGCGAACCTACGAGCAGTACTTC. V gene TRBV7-9 combines with J gene TRBJ2-7, with TRBD1 matching 8 bases. J lost 2 bases, V lost 5 bases, and 8 bases had no gene match. Germline-derived CDR1 and CDR2 are SEHNR and FQNEAQ (reference sequence). The CDR3 contains 15 residues.